The clone carrying this T cell receptor (beta chain) was seen once. The germline gives CDR1 GTSNPN, CDR2 SVGIG (reference sequence). The CDR3 length is 13 residues. V shed 5 bases and J 5 bases; nucleotides not matched to a gene: 8. This sample was included in a study of blood T cell repertoires in COVID-19. Data came from immunoSEQ multiplex PCR; TCRdb stores just in-frame clones and leaves some out. The sample lists around 250,000 clones, approximately 80% occurring once. The chain joins TRBV30 to TRBJ2-5, with TRBD1 matching over 7 bases. Sequencing was performed on PBMCs or T cells enriched from blood (not recorded which). The TCR originated in a man aged 35-49 years who had been exposed to COVID-19. The CDR3 DNA reads as TGTGCCTGGCAGACAGGGTTTGGGGAGACCCAGTACTTC. Protein: CAWQTGFGETQYF.